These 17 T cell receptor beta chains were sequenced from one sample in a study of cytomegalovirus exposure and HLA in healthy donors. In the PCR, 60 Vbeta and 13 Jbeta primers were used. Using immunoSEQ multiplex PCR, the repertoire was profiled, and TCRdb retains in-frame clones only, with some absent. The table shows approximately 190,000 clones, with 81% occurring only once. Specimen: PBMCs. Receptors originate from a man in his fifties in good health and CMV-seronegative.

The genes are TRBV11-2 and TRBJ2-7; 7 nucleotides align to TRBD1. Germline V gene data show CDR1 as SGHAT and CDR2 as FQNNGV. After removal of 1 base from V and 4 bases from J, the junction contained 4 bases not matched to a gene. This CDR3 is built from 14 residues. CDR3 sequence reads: CASSLATGKYEQYF. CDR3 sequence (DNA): TGTGCCAGCAGCTTAGCGACAGGGAAATACGAGCAGTACTTC.

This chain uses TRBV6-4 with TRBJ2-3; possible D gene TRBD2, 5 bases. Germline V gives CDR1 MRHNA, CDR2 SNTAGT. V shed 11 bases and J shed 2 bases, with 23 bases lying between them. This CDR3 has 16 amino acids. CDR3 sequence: CAPGGLTGPPTDTQYF. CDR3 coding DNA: TGTGCCCCCGGAGGTCTAACCGGGCCTCCCACAGATACGCAGTATTTT.

The CDR3 bases are TGCGCCAGCAGCTTGAGAACAGTAAGCATCAACGAGCAGTACTTC. This gives the protein CASSLRTVSINEQYF. The chain employs TRBV5-1 and TRBJ2-7; D gene uncertain. Germline V gene data show CDR1 as SGHRS and CDR2 as YFSETQ. V shed 1 base and J shed 5 bases, with 16 bases lying between them. This CDR3 has 15 amino acids.

CDR3 loop: CASSVGAGAPYEQYF. The CDR3 DNA follows: TGCGCCAGCAGCGTTGGGGCAGGCGCCCCCTACGAGCAGTACTTC. This chain connects TRBV4-1 to TRBJ2-7; weak D call: TRBD1 (5 bases). Germline V gene data show CDR1 as MGHRA and CDR2 as YSYEKL. Deletions cut 5 bases from V and 2 bases from J, with 16 bases between. This CDR3 has 15 residues.

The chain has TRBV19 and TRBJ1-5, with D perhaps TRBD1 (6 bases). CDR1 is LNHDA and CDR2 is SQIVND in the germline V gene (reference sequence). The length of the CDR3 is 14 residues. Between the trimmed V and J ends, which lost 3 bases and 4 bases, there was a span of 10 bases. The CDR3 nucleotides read TGTGCCAGTAGTATCGGACAGACTAATCAGCCCCAGCATTTT. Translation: CASSIGQTNQPQHF.

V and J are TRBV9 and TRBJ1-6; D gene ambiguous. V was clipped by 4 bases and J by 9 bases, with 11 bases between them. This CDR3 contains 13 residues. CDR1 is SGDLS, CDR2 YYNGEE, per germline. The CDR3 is CASSHSESSPLHF. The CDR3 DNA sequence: TGTGCCAGCAGCCACTCCGAGAGTTCACCCCTCCACTTT.

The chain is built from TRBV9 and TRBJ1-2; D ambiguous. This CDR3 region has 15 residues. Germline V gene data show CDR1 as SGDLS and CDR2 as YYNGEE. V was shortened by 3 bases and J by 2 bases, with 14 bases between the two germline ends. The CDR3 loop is CASSAQSGLNYGYTF. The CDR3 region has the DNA TGTGCCAGCAGCGCCCAAAGTGGACTAAACTATGGCTACACCTTC.

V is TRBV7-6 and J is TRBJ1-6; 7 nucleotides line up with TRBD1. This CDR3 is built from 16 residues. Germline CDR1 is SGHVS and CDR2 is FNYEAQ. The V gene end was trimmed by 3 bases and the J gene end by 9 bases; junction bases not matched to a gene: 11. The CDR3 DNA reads TGTGCCAGCAGCTTTTCATCTAGGGGGCCGGGTTCACCCCTCCACTTT. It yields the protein CASSFSSRGPGSPLHF.

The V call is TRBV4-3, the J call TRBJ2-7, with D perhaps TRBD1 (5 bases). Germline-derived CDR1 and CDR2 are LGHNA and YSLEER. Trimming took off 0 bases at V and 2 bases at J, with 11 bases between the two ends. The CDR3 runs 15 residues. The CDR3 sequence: CASSQETELTYEQYF. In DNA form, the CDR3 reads TGCGCCAGCAGCCAAGAGACAGAACTTACCTACGAGCAGTACTTC.

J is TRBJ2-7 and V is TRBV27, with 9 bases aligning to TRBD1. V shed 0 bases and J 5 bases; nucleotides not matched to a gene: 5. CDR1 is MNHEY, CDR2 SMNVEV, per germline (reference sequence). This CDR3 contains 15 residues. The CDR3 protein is CASSLSTGGVNEQYF. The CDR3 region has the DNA TGTGCCAGCAGTTTATCAACAGGGGGCGTAAACGAGCAGTACTTC.

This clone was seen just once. CDR3 nucleotide sequence: TGTGCCAGCATTCCCCTTCCTCCGGGACAGGGGAGGTATGAAGCTTTCTTT. Residues: CASIPLPPGQGRYEAFF. The V call is TRBV9, the J call TRBJ1-1; TRBD1 matches at 10 bases. The CDR3 loop spans 17 amino acids. CDR1 and CDR2 (germline): SGDLS, YYNGEE. J was trimmed by 7 bases and V by 6 bases; bases with no gene match: 18.

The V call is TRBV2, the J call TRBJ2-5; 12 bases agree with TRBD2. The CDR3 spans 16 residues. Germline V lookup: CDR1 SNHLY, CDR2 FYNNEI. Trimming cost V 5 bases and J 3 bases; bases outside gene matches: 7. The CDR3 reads CASSTTSGGQKETQYF. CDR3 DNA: TGTGCCAGCAGTACGACTAGCGGGGGCCAGAAAGAGACCCAGTACTTC.

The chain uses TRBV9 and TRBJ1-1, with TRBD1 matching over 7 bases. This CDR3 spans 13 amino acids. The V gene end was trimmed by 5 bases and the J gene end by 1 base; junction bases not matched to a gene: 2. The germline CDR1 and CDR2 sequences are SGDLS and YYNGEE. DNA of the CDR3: TGTGCCAGCAGTCGACAGGGGAACACTGAAGCTTTCTTT. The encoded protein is CASSRQGNTEAFF.

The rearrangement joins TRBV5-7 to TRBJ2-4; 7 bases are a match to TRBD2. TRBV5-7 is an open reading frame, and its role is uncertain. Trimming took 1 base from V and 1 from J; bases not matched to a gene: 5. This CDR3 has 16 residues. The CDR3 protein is CASSLFREGAKNIQYF. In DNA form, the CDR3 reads TGTGCCAGCAGCTTGTTTAGGGAGGGGGCCAAAAACATTCAGTACTTC.

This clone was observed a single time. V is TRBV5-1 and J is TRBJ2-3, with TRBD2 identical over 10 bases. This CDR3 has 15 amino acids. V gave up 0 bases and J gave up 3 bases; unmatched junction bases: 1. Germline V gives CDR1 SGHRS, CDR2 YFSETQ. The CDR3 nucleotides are TGCGCCAGCAGCTTGGCAGCGGGGGGGACAGATACGCAGTATTTT. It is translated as CASSLAAGGTDTQYF. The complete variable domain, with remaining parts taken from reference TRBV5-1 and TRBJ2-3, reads KAGVTQTPRYLIKTRGQQVTLSCSPISGHRSVSWYQQTPGQGLQFLFEYFSETQRNKGNFPGRFSGRQFSNSRSEMNVSTLELGDSALYLCASSLAAGGTDTQYFGPGTRLTVL.

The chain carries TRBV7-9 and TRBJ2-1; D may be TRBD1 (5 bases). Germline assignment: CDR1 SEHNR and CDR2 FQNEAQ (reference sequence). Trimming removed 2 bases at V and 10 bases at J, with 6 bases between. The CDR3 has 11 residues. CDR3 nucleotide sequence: TGTGCCAGCAGCTTACCAGGGGAGCAGTTCTTC. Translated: CASSLPGEQFF.

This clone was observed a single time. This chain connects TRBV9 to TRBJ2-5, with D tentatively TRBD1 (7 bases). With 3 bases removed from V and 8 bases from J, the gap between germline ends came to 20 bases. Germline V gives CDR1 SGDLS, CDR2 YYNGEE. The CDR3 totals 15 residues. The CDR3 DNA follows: TGTGCCAGCAGCGCAGAAGCCCAGGGGGGCGGCACCCAGTACTTC. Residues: CASSAEAQGGGTQYF. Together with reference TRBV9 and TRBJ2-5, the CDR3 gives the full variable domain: DSGVTQTPKHLITATGQRVTLRCSPRSGDLSVYWYQQSLDQGLQFLIQYYNGEERAKGNILERFSAQQFPDLHSELNLSSLELGDSALYFCASSAEAQGGGTQYFGPGTRLLVL.